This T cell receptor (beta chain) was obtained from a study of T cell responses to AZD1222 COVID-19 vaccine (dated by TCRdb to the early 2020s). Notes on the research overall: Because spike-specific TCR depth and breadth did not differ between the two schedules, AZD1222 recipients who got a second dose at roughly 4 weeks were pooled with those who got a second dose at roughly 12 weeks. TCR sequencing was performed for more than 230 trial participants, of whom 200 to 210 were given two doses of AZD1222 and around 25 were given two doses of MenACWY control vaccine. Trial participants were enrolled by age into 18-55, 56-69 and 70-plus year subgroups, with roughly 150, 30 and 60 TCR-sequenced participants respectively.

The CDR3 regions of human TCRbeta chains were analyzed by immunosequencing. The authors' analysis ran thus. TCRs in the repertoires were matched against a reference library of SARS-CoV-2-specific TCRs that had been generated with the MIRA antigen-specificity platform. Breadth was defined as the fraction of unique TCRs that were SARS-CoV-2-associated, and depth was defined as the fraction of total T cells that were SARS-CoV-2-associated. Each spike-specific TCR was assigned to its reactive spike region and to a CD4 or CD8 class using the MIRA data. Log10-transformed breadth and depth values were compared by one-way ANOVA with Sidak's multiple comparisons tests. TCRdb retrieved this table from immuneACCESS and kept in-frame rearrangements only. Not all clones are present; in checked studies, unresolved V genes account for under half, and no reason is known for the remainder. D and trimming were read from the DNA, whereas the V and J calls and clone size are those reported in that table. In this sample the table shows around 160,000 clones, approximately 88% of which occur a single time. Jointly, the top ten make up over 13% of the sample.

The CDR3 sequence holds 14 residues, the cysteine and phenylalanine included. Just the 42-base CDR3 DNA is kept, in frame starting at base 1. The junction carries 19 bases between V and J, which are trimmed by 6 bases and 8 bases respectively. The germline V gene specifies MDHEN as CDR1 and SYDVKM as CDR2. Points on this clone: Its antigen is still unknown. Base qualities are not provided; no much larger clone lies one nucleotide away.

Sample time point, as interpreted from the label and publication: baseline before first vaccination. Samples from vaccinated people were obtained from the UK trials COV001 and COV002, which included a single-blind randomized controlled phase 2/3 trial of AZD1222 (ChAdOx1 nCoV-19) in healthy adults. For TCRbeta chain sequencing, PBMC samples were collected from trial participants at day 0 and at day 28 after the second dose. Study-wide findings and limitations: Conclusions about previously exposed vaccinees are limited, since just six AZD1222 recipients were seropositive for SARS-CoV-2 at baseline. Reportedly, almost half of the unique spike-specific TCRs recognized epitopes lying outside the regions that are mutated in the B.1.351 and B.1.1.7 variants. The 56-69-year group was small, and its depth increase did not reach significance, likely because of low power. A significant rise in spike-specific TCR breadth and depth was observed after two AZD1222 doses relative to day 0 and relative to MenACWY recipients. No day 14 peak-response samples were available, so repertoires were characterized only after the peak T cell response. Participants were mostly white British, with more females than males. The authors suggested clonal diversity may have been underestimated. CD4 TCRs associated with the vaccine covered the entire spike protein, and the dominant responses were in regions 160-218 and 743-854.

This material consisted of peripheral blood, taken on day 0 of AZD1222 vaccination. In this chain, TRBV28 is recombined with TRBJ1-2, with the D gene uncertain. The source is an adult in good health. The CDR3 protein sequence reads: CASRVLGRAGGYTF. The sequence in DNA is TGTGCCAGCAGGGTCCTCGGTAGGGCGGGGGGCTACACCTTC.